The rows below give T cell receptor beta chains drawn from one sample of a study of graft-versus-host responses after intestinal transplantation. Clones were read by immunoSEQ multiplex PCR, and TCRdb kept only the in-frame ones, dropping some. The sample contains roughly 25,000 clones, more than 85% of which appear only once. The sample in question was PBMCs, obtained 39 to 40 days after intestinal transplant. These receptors were obtained from a human patient who received an intestinal transplant, so some T cells may come from the graft donor. The CDR3 runs from the conserved cysteine through the conserved F or W. The D gene is left open where the match is weak. Rows give clone size only sometimes, using once, few, many, or a class for an expanded clone.

J gene: TRBJ2-1
clone size: -
D gene: -
V gene: TRBV10-2
CDR3 protein: CASTDGSSYNEQFF
CDR3 DNA: TGCGCCAGCACGGACGGGAGCTCCTACAATGAGCAGTTCTTC

J gene: TRBJ2-7
clone size: -
D gene: TRBD1
V gene: TRBV27
CDR3 protein: CASSPNPPIRDRGSREQYF
CDR3 DNA: TGTGCCAGCAGTCCCAATCCCCCCATCCGGGACAGGGGGTCGAGAGAGCAGTACTTC

J gene: TRBJ1-2
clone size: few
D gene: -
V gene: TRBV9
CDR3 protein: CASSSTWGKNYGYTF
CDR3 DNA: TGTGCCAGCAGCTCCACTTGGGGCAAAAACTATGGCTACACCTTC

J gene: TRBJ1-2
clone size: -
D gene: -
V gene: TRBV28
CDR3 protein: CASSPNRVLWYGYTF
CDR3 DNA: TGTGCCAGCAGTCCAAACAGGGTCCTGTGGTATGGCTACACCTTC

J gene: TRBJ1-2
clone size: -
D gene: -
V gene: TRBV6-5
CDR3 protein: CASSYGVNYGYTF
CDR3 DNA: TGTGCCAGCAGTTACGGGGTTAACTATGGCTACACCTTC

J gene: TRBJ2-7
clone size: -
D gene: TRBD1
V gene: TRBV4-3
CDR3 protein: CASSQDLTGWGYEQYF
CDR3 DNA: TGCGCCAGCAGCCAAGATCTGACAGGGTGGGGATACGAGCAGTACTTC

J gene: TRBJ2-1
clone size: once
D gene: -
V gene: TRBV27
CDR3 protein: CASSFRPKNNEQFF
CDR3 DNA: TGTGCCAGCAGTTTCCGGCCTAAGAACAATGAGCAGTTCTTC

J gene: TRBJ2-7
clone size: -
D gene: TRBD2
V gene: TRBV27
CDR3 protein: CASRGLAGTYEQYF
CDR3 DNA: TGTGCCAGCAGAGGACTAGCGGGTACCTACGAGCAGTACTTC

J gene: TRBJ1-1
clone size: -
D gene: -
V gene: TRBV6-6
CDR3 protein: CASSYTGLNTEAFF
CDR3 DNA: TGTGCCAGCAGTTACACCGGCCTGAACACTGAAGCTTTCTTT

J gene: TRBJ2-5
clone size: -
D gene: -
V gene: TRBV7-3
CDR3 protein: CASSLTKLQETQYF
CDR3 DNA: TGTGCCAGCAGCTTGACCAAACTCCAAGAGACCCAGTACTTC

J gene: TRBJ2-1
clone size: -
D gene: -
V gene: TRBV7-9
CDR3 protein: CASSLVAGLTGNEQFF
CDR3 DNA: TGTGCCAGCAGCTTAGTGGCGGGGTTGACTGGCAATGAGCAGTTCTTC

J gene: TRBJ2-1
clone size: -
D gene: -
V gene: TRBV2
CDR3 protein: CASRRTDEQFF
CDR3 DNA: TGTGCCAGCAGACGGACGGACGAGCAGTTCTTC

J gene: TRBJ2-1
clone size: -
D gene: -
V gene: TRBV4-3
CDR3 protein: CASSQEWPGLVYNEQFF
CDR3 DNA: TGCGCCAGCAGCCAAGAGTGGCCCGGACTTGTTTACAATGAGCAGTTCTTC

J gene: TRBJ2-3
clone size: -
D gene: -
V gene: TRBV7-3
CDR3 protein: CASRSVGRLAQYF
CDR3 DNA: TGTGCCAGCAGGTCAGTCGGGCGGCTTGCGCAGTATTTT

J gene: TRBJ1-2
clone size: -
D gene: -
V gene: TRBV5-1
CDR3 protein: CASSLVPADYPDGYTF
CDR3 DNA: TGCGCCAGCAGCTTGGTACCAGCTGACTACCCCGATGGCTACACCTTC

J gene: TRBJ2-7
clone size: once
D gene: -
V gene: TRBV4-2
CDR3 protein: CASSQELASSSYEQYF
CDR3 DNA: TGTGCCAGCAGCCAGGAGCTAGCTTCGAGCTCCTACGAGCAGTACTTC

J gene: TRBJ2-3
clone size: -
D gene: TRBD2
V gene: TRBV4-1
CDR3 protein: CASSQIAGGVSTDTQYF
CDR3 DNA: TGCGCCAGCAGCCAAATAGCGGGAGGGGTTAGCACAGATACGCAGTATTTT

J gene: TRBJ2-5
clone size: -
D gene: TRBD2
V gene: TRBV2
CDR3 protein: CASSAILGLVANQETQYF
CDR3 DNA: TGTGCCAGCAGTGCAATCCTTGGACTAGTAGCGAACCAAGAGACCCAGTACTTC

J gene: TRBJ2-1
clone size: -
D gene: TRBD1
V gene: TRBV7-8
CDR3 protein: CASSLTRGTGTATDNEQFF
CDR3 DNA: TGTGCCAGCAGCCTTACAAGGGGTACCGGGACAGCGACCGACAATGAGCAGTTCTTC

J gene: TRBJ1-2
clone size: once
D gene: -
V gene: TRBV11-2
CDR3 protein: CASSPTPRVGDGYTF
CDR3 DNA: TGTGCCAGCAGCCCAACCCCCCGGGTAGGGGATGGCTACACCTTC

J gene: TRBJ1-3
clone size: -
D gene: -
V gene: TRBV10-2
CDR3 protein: CASRQDSGNTIYF
CDR3 DNA: TGCGCCAGCAGACAGGACTCTGGAAACACCATATATTTT

J gene: TRBJ2-7
clone size: few
D gene: -
V gene: TRBV5-1
CDR3 protein: CASSLGAGRSSEQYF
CDR3 DNA: TGCGCCAGCAGCTTGGGGGCAGGGCGGTCCTCCGAGCAGTACTTC

J gene: TRBJ2-3
clone size: once
D gene: -
V gene: TRBV27
CDR3 protein: CASSLYPGTDTQYF
CDR3 DNA: TGTGCCAGCAGTTTATATCCGGGTACAGATACGCAGTATTTT

J gene: TRBJ2-1
clone size: -
D gene: -
V gene: TRBV13
CDR3 protein: CASSSGLADNNEQFF
CDR3 DNA: TGTGCCAGCAGCTCTGGCCTAGCAGACAACAATGAGCAGTTCTTC

J gene: TRBJ1-1
clone size: -
D gene: -
V gene: TRBV27
CDR3 protein: CASSLGRNTEAFF
CDR3 DNA: TGTGCCAGCAGTTTAGGCAGGAACACTGAAGCTTTCTTT

J gene: TRBJ1-5
clone size: -
D gene: -
V gene: TRBV27
CDR3 protein: CASRDTGLQPQHF
CDR3 DNA: TGTGCCAGCCGGGATACAGGGCTTCAGCCCCAGCATTTT

J gene: TRBJ2-7
clone size: -
D gene: TRBD1
V gene: TRBV7-3
CDR3 protein: CASSRDRAYEQYF
CDR3 DNA: TGTGCCAGCAGTCGGGACAGGGCCTACGAGCAGTACTTC

J gene: TRBJ2-1
clone size: -
D gene: TRBD2
V gene: TRBV6-4
CDR3 protein: CASSDRGGVAGEQFF
CDR3 DNA: TGTGCCAGCAGTGACCGTGGGGGGGTAGCTGGGGAGCAGTTCTTC

J gene: TRBJ2-3
clone size: -
D gene: TRBD2
V gene: TRBV6-6
CDR3 protein: CASSWTSGTDTQYF
CDR3 DNA: TGTGCCAGCAGTTGGACTAGCGGGACAGATACGCAGTATTTT

J gene: TRBJ2-7
clone size: -
D gene: -
V gene: TRBV4-1
CDR3 protein: CASSLPGTTLYEQYF
CDR3 DNA: TGCGCCAGCAGCCTCCCCGGGACAACCTTATACGAGCAGTACTTC

J gene: TRBJ2-7
clone size: -
D gene: -
V gene: TRBV21-1
CDR3 protein: CASSTYGLAGGNYEQYF
CDR3 DNA: TGTGCCAGCAGCACCTACGGACTAGCGGGAGGGAACTACGAGCAGTACTTC

J gene: TRBJ1-1
clone size: -
D gene: -
V gene: TRBV29-1
CDR3 protein: CSVGNGRFEAFF
CDR3 DNA: TGCAGCGTCGGAAACGGACGGTTCGAAGCTTTCTTT

J gene: TRBJ2-1
clone size: once
D gene: -
V gene: TRBV15
CDR3 protein: CATIGDYNEQFF
CDR3 DNA: TGTGCCACCATTGGGGACTACAATGAGCAGTTCTTC

J gene: TRBJ2-7
clone size: -
D gene: -
V gene: TRBV6-1
CDR3 protein: CASSGARAYEQYF
CDR3 DNA: TGTGCCAGCAGTGGAGCTAGGGCCTACGAGCAGTACTTC

J gene: TRBJ1-2
clone size: -
D gene: -
V gene: TRBV6-5
CDR3 protein: CASSYREANYGYTF
CDR3 DNA: TGTGCCAGCAGTTACCGCGAAGCTAACTATGGCTACACCTTC

J gene: TRBJ2-3
clone size: -
D gene: TRBD2
V gene: TRBV27
CDR3 protein: CASSSTSGSVLDTQYF
CDR3 DNA: TGTGCCAGCAGTTCTACTAGCGGGAGTGTACTAGATACGCAGTATTTT

J gene: TRBJ2-7
clone size: -
D gene: -
V gene: TRBV10-3
CDR3 protein: CAISVRDPPSEQYF
CDR3 DNA: TGTGCCATCAGTGTGCGGGACCCTCCCTCCGAGCAGTACTTC

J gene: TRBJ1-1
clone size: -
D gene: -
V gene: TRBV2
CDR3 protein: CASARDQDTEAFF
CDR3 DNA: TGTGCCAGTGCCCGGGACCAGGACACTGAAGCTTTCTTT

J gene: TRBJ2-5
clone size: -
D gene: TRBD2
V gene: TRBV6-6
CDR3 protein: CASSYGGEETQYF
CDR3 DNA: TGTGCCAGCAGTTACGGGGGGGAAGAGACCCAGTACTTC

J gene: TRBJ1-2
clone size: -
D gene: TRBD1
V gene: TRBV28
CDR3 protein: CASSPTGGYGYTF
CDR3 DNA: TGTGCCAGCAGTCCGACAGGGGGCTATGGCTACACCTTC